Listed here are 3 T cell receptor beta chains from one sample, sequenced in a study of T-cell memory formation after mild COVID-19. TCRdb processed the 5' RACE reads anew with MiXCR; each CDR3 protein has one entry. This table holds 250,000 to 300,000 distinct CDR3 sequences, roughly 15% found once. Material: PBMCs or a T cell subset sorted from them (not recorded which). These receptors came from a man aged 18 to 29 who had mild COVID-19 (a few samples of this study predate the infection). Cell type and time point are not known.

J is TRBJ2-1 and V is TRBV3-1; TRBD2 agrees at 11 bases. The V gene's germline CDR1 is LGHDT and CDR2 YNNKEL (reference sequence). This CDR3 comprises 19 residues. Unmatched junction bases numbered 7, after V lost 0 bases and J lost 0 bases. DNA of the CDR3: TGTGCCAGCAGCCAAGATTTACGACTAGCGGGGAGCTCCTACAATGAGCAGTTCTTC. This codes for CASSQDLRLAGSSYNEQFF.

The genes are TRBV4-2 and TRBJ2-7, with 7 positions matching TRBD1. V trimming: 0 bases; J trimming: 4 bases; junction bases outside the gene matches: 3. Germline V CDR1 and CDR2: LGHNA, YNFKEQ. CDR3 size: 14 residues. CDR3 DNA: TGTGCCAGCAGCCAAGAAAACAGGGGTTACGAGCAGTACTTC. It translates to CASSQENRGYEQYF.

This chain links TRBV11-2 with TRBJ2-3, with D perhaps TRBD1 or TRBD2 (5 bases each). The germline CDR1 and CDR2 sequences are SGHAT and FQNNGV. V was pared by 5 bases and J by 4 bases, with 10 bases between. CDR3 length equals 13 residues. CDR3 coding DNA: TGTGCCAGCAGCAGAGGGACCGCAGATACGCAGTATTTT. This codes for CASSRGTADTQYF.